This record covers a single TCR beta chain. The antigen it binds to is not known. No base-level quality is on record; no much larger clone is a single base apart. The data were taken from a study of blood T cell repertoires in COVID-19 (dated by TCRdb to the early 2020s). About the study as a whole: The collaborator samples originated in the United States, Italy and Spain and spanned the acute and convalescent phases of COVID-19. The prospective study material was composed of cDNA or gDNA derived from T cells, B-cell-depleted T cells, or PBMCs. The dataset comprised deeply sampled blood TCRbeta repertoires from subjects exposed to, actively infected with, or recovered from COVID-19. The repertoires were released in a freely available public database intended as a resource for research on the immune response to SARS-CoV-2. The samples were drawn from the first 160 participants of the ongoing ImmuneRACE study and from 1,254 subjects provided by 6 global collaborators. A de-identified subject ID, COVID-19 status, age in years and sex were almost always included in the sample metadata. HLA class I and class II types, where available, came from metadata supplied by the sample provider rather than from assay-based typing. Overall study results and their limits: How much clinical and demographic metadata was included differed by source and by participant, and the metadata was provided uncurated.

The collaborating institutions used their own protocols to collect whole blood in K2EDTA tubes. For TCRbeta analysis, collaborators shipped samples in one of three forms: frozen whole blood, isolated PBMCs, or DNA extracted from either of those sample types. Trimming removed 4 bases from V and 5 bases from J; the gene matches leave 5 bases unexplained. CDR1 and CDR2 are read off the germline V gene (reference sequence) as LNHDA and SQIVND. The CDR3 spans 15 residues, from the cysteine through the phenylalanine. Of the read, only the CDR3 DNA is kept; its 45 bases are in frame from base 1. TCRbeta CDR3 regions were amplified from genomic DNA using the immunoSEQ Assay, a bias-controlled multiplex PCR. In the original analysis: Within the assay, amplification of reference gene primers was used to estimate how many nucleated cells each sample contained. To quantify the absolute abundance of each unique TCRbeta CDR3 rearrangement, sequence reads were collapsed and filtered. For each sample, productive Simpson clonality was calculated as the square root of Simpson's diversity index over productive rearrangements. TCRdb provides this immuneACCESS table in a form limited to in-frame rearrangements. Some clones are lacking; in checked studies, under half of them reflect an unresolved V gene, and why the rest are absent is not known. The V and J calls and clone size were taken over from that table, and D and trimming were inferred from the DNA. A total of roughly 16,000 clones appear in this sample, about nine tenths of them only once. Around a tenth of the sample is in the top ten clones.

The sample consisted of peripheral blood. The chain was built from TRBV19 and TRBJ1-2; 12 of the junction bases match TRBD1. The TCR comes from an older man with acute or convalescent COVID-19. CDR3 protein: CASSTGQGARYGYTF. The DNA is TGTGCCAGTAGTACGGGACAGGGGGCGCGGTATGGCTACACCTTC.